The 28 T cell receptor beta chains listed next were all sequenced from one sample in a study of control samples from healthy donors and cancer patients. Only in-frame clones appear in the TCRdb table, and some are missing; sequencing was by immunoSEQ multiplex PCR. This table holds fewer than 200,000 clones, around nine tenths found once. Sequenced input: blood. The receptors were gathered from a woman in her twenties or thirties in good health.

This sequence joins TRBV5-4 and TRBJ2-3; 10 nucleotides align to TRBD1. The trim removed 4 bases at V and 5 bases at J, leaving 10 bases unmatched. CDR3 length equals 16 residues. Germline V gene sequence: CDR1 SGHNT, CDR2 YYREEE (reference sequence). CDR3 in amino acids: CASSRPDRGPGDTQYF. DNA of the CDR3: TGTGCCAGCAGCCGACCCGACAGGGGGCCGGGAGATACGCAGTATTTT.

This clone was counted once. The CDR3 sequence: CASSLRAGEKYF. The DNA of the CDR3 is TGTGCCAGCAGCTTAAGGGCGGGAGAAAAGTACTTC. This chain connects TRBV7-2 to TRBJ2-7; the match to TRBD2 covers 7 bases. This CDR3 spans 12 amino acids. Germline CDR1 reads SGHTA; CDR2 reads FQGNSA. The trim removed 2 bases at V and 11 bases at J, leaving 6 bases unmatched.

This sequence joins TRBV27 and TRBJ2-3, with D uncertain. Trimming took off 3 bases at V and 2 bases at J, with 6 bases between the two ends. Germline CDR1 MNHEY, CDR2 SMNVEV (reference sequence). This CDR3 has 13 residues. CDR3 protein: CASSFGNTDTQYF. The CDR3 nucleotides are TGTGCCAGCAGTTTTGGGAACACAGATACGCAGTATTTT.

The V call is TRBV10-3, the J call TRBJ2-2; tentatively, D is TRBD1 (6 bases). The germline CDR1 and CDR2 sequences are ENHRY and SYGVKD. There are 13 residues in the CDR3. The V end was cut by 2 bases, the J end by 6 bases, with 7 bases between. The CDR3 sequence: CAISETGSGELFF. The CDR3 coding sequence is TGTGCCATCAGTGAGACAGGGTCCGGGGAGCTGTTTTTT.

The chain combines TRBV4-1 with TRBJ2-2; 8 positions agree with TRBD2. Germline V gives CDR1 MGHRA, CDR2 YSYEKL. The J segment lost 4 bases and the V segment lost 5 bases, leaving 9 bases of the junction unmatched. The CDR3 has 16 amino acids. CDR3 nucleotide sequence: TGCGCCAGCAGCACCCTGGGCGGGGGGACCACCGGGGAGCTGTTTTTT. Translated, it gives CASSTLGGGTTGELFF.

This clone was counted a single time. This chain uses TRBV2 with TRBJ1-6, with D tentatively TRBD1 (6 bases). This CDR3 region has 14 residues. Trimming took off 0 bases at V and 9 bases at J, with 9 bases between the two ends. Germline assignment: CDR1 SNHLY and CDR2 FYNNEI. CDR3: CASSEARTVSPLHF. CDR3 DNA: TGTGCCAGCAGTGAAGCACGGACAGTTTCACCCCTCCACTTT.

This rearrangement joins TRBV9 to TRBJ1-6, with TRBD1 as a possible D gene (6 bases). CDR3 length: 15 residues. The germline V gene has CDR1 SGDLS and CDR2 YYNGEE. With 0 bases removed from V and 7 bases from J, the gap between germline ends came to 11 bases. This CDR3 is CASSVEGVANSPLHF. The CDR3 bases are TGTGCCAGCAGCGTAGAGGGGGTAGCGAATTCACCCCTCCACTTT.

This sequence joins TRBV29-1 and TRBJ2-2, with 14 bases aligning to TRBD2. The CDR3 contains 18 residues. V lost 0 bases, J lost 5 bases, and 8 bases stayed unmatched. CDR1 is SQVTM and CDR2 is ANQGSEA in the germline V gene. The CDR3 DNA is TGCAGCGTTGAAGATCCCTTGACTAGCGGGGGGGCGACCGGGGAGCTGTTTTTT. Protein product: CSVEDPLTSGGATGELFF.

Here the CDR3 DNA reads TGTGCCATCAGTGAGTCGAAGCCGGGACTAGCGGGGGGGAAGAATGAGCAGTTCTTC. It is translated as CAISESKPGLAGGKNEQFF. This sequence joins TRBV10-3 and TRBJ2-1; 16 positions match TRBD2. The germline CDR1 and CDR2 sequences are ENHRY and SYGVKD. The CDR3 extends over 19 amino acids. J was trimmed by 7 bases and V by 0 bases; bases with no gene match: 9.

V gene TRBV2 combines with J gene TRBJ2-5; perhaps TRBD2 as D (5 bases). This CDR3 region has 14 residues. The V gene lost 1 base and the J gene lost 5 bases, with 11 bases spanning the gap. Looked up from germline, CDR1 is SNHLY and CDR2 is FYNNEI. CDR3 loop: CASSEGTLGETQYF. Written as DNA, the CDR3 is TGTGCCAGCAGTGAAGGGACTCTGGGGGAGACCCAGTACTTC.

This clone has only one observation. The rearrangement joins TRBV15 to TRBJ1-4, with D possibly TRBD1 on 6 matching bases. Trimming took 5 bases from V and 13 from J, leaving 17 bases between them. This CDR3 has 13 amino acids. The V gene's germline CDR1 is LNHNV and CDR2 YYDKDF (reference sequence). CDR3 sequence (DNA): TGTGCCACCAGCCGCTCTGGACAGTCAGTACTGTTTTTT. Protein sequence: CATSRSGQSVLFF.

The CDR3 loop is CASSVFTSGTDTQYF. In DNA, the CDR3 is TGTGCCAGCAGCGTTTTCACTAGCGGCACAGATACGCAGTATTTT. The gene calls are TRBV9 and TRBJ2-3, with 7 bases identical to TRBD2. This CDR3 region has 15 residues. The ends lost 2 bases at V and 1 base at J; junction bases unmatched: 4. The germline V gene encodes CDR1 SGDLS and CDR2 YYNGEE.

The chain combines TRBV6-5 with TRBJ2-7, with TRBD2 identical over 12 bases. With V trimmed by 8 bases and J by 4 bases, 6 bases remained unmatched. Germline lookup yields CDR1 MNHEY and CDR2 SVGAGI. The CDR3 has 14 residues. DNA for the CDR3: TGTGCCAGCCATAGACTAGCGGGAGTGTACGAGCAGTACTTC. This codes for CASHRLAGVYEQYF.

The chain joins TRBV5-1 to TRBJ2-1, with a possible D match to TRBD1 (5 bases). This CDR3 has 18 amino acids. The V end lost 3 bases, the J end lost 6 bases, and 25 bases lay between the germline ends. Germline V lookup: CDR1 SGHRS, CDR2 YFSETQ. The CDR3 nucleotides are TGCGCCAGCAGCTCGCTAGGGGTGGGCAATCATCATTCCAATGAGCAGTTCTTC. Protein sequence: CASSSLGVGNHHSNEQFF.

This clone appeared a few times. The CDR3 region has the DNA TGCAGCGTTCGTCGACAGGGGGAAGGGGACGAGCAGTACTTC. It yields the protein CSVRRQGEGDEQYF. The J gene is TRBJ2-7, the V gene TRBV29-1, with 9 positions matching TRBD1. Trimming took 5 bases from V and 5 from J; bases not matched to a gene: 10. Germline CDR1 SQVTM, CDR2 ANQGSEA. CDR3 size: 14 residues.

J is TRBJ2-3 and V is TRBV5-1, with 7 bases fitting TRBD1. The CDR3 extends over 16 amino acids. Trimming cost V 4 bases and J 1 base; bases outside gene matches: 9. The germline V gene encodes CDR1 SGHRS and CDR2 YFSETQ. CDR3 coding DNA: TGCGCCAGCAGCCTACAGGGGAAGTTAGGCACAGATACGCAGTATTTT. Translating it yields CASSLQGKLGTDTQYF.

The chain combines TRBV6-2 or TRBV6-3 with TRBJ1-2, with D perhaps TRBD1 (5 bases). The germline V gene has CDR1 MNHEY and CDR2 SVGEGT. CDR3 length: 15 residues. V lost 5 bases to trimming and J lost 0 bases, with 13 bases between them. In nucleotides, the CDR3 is TGTGCCAGCAGTCGGACGACAGCGACTAACTATGGCTACACCTTC. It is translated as CASSRTTATNYGYTF.

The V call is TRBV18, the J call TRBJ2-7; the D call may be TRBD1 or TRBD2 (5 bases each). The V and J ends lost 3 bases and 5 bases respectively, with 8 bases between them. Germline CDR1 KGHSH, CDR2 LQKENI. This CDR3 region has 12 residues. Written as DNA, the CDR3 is TGTGCCAGCTCACCCGGGGACCACGAGCAGTACGTC. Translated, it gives CASSPGDHEQYV.

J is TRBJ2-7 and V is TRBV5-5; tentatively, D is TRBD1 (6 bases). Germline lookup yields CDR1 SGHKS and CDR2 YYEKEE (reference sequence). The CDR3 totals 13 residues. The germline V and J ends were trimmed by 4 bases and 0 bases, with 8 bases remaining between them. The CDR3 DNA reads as TGTGCCAGCAGCCAGGACAGCTCCTACGAGCAGTACTTC. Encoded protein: CASSQDSSYEQYF. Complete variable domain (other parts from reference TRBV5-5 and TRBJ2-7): DAGVTQSPTHLIKTRGQQVTLRCSPISGHKSVSWYQQVLGQGPQFIFQYYEKEERGRGNFPDRFSARQFPNYSSELNVNALLLGDSALYLCASSQDSSYEQYFGPGTRLTVT.

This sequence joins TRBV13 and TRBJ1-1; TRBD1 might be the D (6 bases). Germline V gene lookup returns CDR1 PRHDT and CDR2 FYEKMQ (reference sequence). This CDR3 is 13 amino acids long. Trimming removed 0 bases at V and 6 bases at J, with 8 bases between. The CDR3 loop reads CASSLGQGSEAFF. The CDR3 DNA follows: TGTGCCAGCAGCTTAGGTCAGGGGTCTGAAGCTTTCTTT.

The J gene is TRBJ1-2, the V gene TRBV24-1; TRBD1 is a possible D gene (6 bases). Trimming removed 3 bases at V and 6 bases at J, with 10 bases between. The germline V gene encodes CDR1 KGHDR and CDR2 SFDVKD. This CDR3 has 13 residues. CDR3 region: CATSDGGLDGYTF. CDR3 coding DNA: TGTGCCACCAGTGATGGGGGGCTAGATGGCTACACCTTC.

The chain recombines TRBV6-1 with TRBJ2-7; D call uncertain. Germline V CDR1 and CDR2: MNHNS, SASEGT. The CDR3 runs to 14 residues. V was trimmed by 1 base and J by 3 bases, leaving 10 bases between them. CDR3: CASSEVSFSYEQYV. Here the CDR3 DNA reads TGTGCCAGCAGTGAAGTAAGTTTTAGCTACGAGCAGTACGTC.

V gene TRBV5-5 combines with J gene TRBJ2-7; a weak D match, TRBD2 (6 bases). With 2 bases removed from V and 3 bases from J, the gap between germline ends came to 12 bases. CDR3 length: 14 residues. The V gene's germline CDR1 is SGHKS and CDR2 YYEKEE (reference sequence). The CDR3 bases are TGTGCCAGCAGCTTTGCGGGACGGGGCTACGAGCAGTACGTC. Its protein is CASSFAGRGYEQYV.

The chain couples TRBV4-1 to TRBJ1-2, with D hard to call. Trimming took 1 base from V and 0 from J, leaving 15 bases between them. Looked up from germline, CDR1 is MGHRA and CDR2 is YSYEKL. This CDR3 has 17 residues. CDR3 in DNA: TGCGCCAGCAGCCAAGTTACCTACTCCTCAGCTAACTATGGCTACACCTTC. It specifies CASSQVTYSSANYGYTF.

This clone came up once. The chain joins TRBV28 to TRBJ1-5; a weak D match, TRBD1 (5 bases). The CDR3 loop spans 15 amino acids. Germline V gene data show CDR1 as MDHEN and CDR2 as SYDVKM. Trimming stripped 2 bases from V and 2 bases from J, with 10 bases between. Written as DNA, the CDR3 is TGTGCCAGCAGTTTAGGGGGGGGTGGCAATCAGCCCCAGCATTTT. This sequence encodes CASSLGGGGNQPQHF.

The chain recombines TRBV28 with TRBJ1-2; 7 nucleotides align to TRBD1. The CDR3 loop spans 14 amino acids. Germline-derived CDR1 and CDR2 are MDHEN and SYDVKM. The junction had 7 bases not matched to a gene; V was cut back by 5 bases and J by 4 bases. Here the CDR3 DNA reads TGTGCCAGCAGTCTTAACAGGGGTGGCTATGGCTACACCTTC. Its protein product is CASSLNRGGYGYTF.

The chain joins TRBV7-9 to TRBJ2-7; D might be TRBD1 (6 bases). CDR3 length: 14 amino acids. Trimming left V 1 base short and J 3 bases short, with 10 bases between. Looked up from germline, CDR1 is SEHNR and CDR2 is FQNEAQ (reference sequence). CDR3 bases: TGTGCCAGCAGCTTAGAAGGACAGTACTACGAGCAGTACTTC. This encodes CASSLEGQYYEQYF.

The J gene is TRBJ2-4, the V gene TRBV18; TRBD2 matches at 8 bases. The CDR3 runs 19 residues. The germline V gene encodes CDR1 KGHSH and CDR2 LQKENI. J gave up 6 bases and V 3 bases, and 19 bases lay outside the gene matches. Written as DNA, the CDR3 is TGTGCCAGCTCACCGTTCGACAGCGGGAGTATTTTTCCCCGAAACATTCAGTACTTC. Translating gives CASSPFDSGSIFPRNIQYF.